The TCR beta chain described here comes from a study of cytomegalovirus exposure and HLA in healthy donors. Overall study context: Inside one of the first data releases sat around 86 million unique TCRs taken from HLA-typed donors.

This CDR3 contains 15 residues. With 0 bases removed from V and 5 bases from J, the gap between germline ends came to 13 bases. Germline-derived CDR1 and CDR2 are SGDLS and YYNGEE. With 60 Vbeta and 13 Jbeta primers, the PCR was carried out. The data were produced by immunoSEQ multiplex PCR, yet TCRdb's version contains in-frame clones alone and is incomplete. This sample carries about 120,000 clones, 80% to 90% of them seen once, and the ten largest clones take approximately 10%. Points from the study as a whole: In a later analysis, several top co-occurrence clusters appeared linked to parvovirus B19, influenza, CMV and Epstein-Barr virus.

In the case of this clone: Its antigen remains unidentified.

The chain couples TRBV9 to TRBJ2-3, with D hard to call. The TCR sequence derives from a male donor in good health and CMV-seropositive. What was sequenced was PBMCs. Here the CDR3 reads CASSVGGLAGDTQYF. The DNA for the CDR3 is TGTGCCAGCAGCGTAGGAGGATTAGCTGGAGATACGCAGTATTTT.